This T cell receptor beta chain was found in a study of breast tumors, draining lymph nodes, adjacent tissues. Notes on the study in general: Tumor repertoires ranked between lymph nodes and nontumor tissue in diversity, with V and J gene preferences. The lymph node origin of tumor T cells was framed as consistent with a hypothesis, not demonstrated. Most tumor T cells seemingly derive from lymph node, then expand in tumor.

TCRdb recomputed calls from the multiplex PCR reads with MiXCR, one row per CDR3 protein. The sample lists thousands of distinct CDR3 sequences; about 42% were seen once. J was trimmed by 0 bases and V by 0 bases; bases with no gene match: 8. Per germline, CDR1 MGHRA and CDR2 YSYEKL. The CDR3 runs to 18 residues. In regard to this clonotype: Antigen specificity is unknown.

The chain is built from TRBV4-1 and TRBJ2-1, with 7 bases matching TRBD2. This TCR was recovered from a female donor with breast cancer. Some clones in this sample may be carry-over from other donors' samples. The sample was tumor-adjacent breast tissue. This chain's CDR3 is CASSQDMLGGSSYNEQFF. The CDR3 DNA reads TGCGCCAGCAGCCAAGATATGTTGGGCGGGAGCTCCTACAATGAGCAGTTCTTC.